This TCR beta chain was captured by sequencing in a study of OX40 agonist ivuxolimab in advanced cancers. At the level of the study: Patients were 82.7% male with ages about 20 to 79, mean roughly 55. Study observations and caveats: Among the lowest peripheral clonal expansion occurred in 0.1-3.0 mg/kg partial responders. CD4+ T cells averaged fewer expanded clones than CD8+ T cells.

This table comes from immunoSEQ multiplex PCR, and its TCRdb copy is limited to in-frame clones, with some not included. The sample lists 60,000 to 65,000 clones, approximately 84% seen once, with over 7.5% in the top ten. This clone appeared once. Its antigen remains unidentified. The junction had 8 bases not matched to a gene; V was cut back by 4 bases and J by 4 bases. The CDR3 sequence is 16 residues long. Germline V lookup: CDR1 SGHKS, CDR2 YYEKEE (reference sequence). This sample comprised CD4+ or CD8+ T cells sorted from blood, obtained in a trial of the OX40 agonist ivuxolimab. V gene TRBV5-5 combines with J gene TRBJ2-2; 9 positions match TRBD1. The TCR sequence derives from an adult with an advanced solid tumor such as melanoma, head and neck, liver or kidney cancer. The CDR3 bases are TGTGCCAGCAGCAAAATACCGGGACAGGGCACCGGGGAGCTGTTTTTT. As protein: CASSKIPGQGTGELFF.